The 20 T cell receptor beta chains reported below all come from one sample, sequenced in a study of siplizumab effects on memory and regulatory T cells. Generated by immunoSEQ multiplex PCR, the TCRdb table keeps only in-frame clones and is missing some. In the table there are roughly 60,000 clones, approximately 95% of which are singletons. The sample consisted of CD8+ T cells sorted from blood. These receptors came from a human donor in good health.

The chain is built from TRBV6-5 and TRBJ2-2; no firm D call. Germline values: CDR1 MNHEY, CDR2 SVGAGI. The CDR3 sequence is 14 residues long. The V end lost 2 bases, the J end lost 5 bases, and 9 bases lay between the germline ends. The CDR3 bases are TGTGCCAGCAGTTACAGGTTCCGGACCGGGGAGCTGTTTTTT. This encodes CASSYRFRTGELFF.

This chain joins TRBV4-1 and TRBJ1-1; no clear D gene. V was clipped by 1 base and J by 0 bases, with 3 bases between them. This CDR3 is built from 13 residues. Germline loops: CDR1 MGHRA, CDR2 YSYEKL. The CDR3 nucleotides read TGCGCCAGCAGCCAAGGAGTGAACACTGAAGCTTTCTTT. It specifies CASSQGVNTEAFF.

J is TRBJ1-4 and V is TRBV5-1, with TRBD1 as a possible D gene (6 bases). The CDR3 is made up of 15 amino acids. The germline V and J ends were trimmed by 4 bases and 8 bases, with 18 bases remaining between them. The germline gives CDR1 SGHRS, CDR2 YFSETQ. The CDR3 protein is CASSRRQDPEEKLFF. The CDR3 DNA sequence: TGCGCCAGCAGCCGCAGACAGGATCCGGAAGAAAAACTGTTTTTT.

The rearrangement joins TRBV28 to TRBJ2-1; possible D gene TRBD2, 6 bases. There are 15 residues in the CDR3. The germline V gene has CDR1 MDHEN and CDR2 SYDVKM. Trimming shortened V by 7 bases and J by 3 bases, and 16 bases separated the two germline ends. The CDR3 DNA sequence: TGTGCCAGCATCCCCGGGCGGGGCCACTACAATGAGCAGTTCTTC. Protein product: CASIPGRGHYNEQFF.

This clone appeared a few times. The J gene is TRBJ2-1, the V gene TRBV7-8; D gene uncertain. V was shortened by 1 base and J by 8 bases, with 3 bases between the two germline ends. Germline CDR1 and CDR2: SGHVS and FQNEAQ. The CDR3 extends over 11 amino acids. The CDR3 reads CASSLGDEQFF. Here the CDR3 DNA reads TGTGCCAGCAGCTTAGGAGATGAGCAGTTCTTC.

The rearrangement links TRBV5-8 to TRBJ1-1; 8 bases agree with TRBD1. V was clipped by 2 bases and J by 1 base; unmatched bases: 10. Germline values: CDR1 SGHTS, CDR2 YDEGEE. The CDR3 loop spans 17 amino acids. CDR3 loop: CASSLRGTGFSNTEAFF. The CDR3 DNA sequence: TGTGCCAGCAGCTTAAGAGGGACAGGTTTCTCGAACACTGAAGCTTTCTTT.

This chain uses TRBV28 with TRBJ2-5; D not resolved. The CDR3 totals 14 residues. CDR1 MDHEN and CDR2 SYDVKM come from the germline V gene. V was cut by 3 bases and J by 5 bases, with 13 bases left in between. Written as DNA, the CDR3 is TGTGCCAGCAGTTTGATTGACAACCCCGAGACCCAGTACTTC. Encoded protein: CASSLIDNPETQYF.

The CDR3 reads CASSLFTSYEQYF. The CDR3 DNA follows: TGTGCCAGCAGTTTATTTACGTCGTACGAGCAGTACTTC. This chain connects TRBV28 to TRBJ2-7; no reliable D call. CDR1 is MDHEN, CDR2 SYDVKM, per germline. V lost 1 base, J lost 4 bases, and 8 bases lay in between. CDR3 length: 13 amino acids. The full variable domain, completed using reference TRBV28 and TRBJ2-7, is DVKVTQSSRYLVKRTGEKVFLECVQDMDHENMFWYRQDPGLGLRLIYFSYDVKMKEKGDIPEGYSVSREKKERFSLILESASTNQTSMYLCASSLFTSYEQYFGPGTRLTVT.

In this sample, this clone turned up once. The rearrangement joins TRBV5-6 to TRBJ2-7, with TRBD1 identical over 7 bases. Germline values: CDR1 SGHDT, CDR2 YYEEEE. V lost 0 bases, J lost 3 bases, and 6 bases stayed unmatched. The CDR3 totals 15 residues. CDR3 residues: CASSLGFAGGYEQYF. In nucleotides, the CDR3 is TGTGCCAGCAGCTTGGGTTTTGCAGGGGGCTACGAGCAGTACTTC.

The rearrangement joins TRBV2 to TRBJ2-3; D may be TRBD2 (5 bases). Germline V gene lookup returns CDR1 SNHLY and CDR2 FYNNEI. Trimming removed 7 bases at V and 0 bases at J, with 11 bases between. This CDR3 is built from 14 residues. The CDR3 region has the DNA TGTGCCAGCAAAGCGGAACGGAGCACAGATACGCAGTATTTT. This translates into CASKAERSTDTQYF.

CDR3 sequence (DNA): TGTGCCAGCAGCGCGGGCCGACTAGCGGGAGTGACCGGGGAGCTGTTTTTT. Translating gives CASSAGRLAGVTGELFF. V and J are TRBV9 and TRBJ2-2, with 12 bases aligning to TRBD2. The CDR3 extends over 17 amino acids. After removal of 3 bases from V and 5 bases from J, the junction contained 8 bases not matched to a gene. Per germline, CDR1 SGDLS and CDR2 YYNGEE.

The genes are TRBV6-5 and TRBJ2-3; 9 bases agree with TRBD1. This CDR3 has 14 amino acids. Germline CDR1 and CDR2: MNHEY and SVGAGI. V shed 5 bases and J 7 bases; nucleotides not matched to a gene: 7. CDR3 in DNA: TGTGCCAGCAGTGGCCGGGACAGGGCTTATACGCAGTATTTT. Translated, it gives CASSGRDRAYTQYF.

The V and J genes are TRBV9 and TRBJ1-1; D perhaps matches TRBD1 (5 bases). This CDR3 comprises 13 residues. Between the trimmed V and J ends, which lost 0 bases and 8 bases, there was a span of 11 bases. Germline V gene lookup returns CDR1 SGDLS and CDR2 YYNGEE. The CDR3 reads CASSVAGYGEAFF. The CDR3 bases are TGTGCCAGCAGCGTAGCAGGGTATGGGGAAGCTTTCTTT.

J is TRBJ2-7 and V is TRBV4-1; 8 nucleotides match TRBD1. Germline trimming cut 4 bases from V and 4 bases from J; bases unmatched to any gene: 3. Germline loops: CDR1 MGHRA, CDR2 YSYEKL. The CDR3 has 13 residues. The CDR3 DNA follows: TGCGCCAGCAGCCCCGACAGGGGTTACGAGCAGTACTTC. Protein product: CASSPDRGYEQYF.

This clone was seen a single time. CDR3 sequence (DNA): TGTGCCAGCAGTCCTGAAGACACCTCCTACGAGCAGTACTTC. Translated: CASSPEDTSYEQYF. The chain is built from TRBV6-5 and TRBJ2-7; D is ambiguous. This CDR3 is built from 14 residues. V lost 5 bases, J lost 0 bases, and 11 bases lay in between. Germline V gene lookup returns CDR1 MNHEY and CDR2 SVGAGI.

V is TRBV30 and J is TRBJ1-2; 11 bases are a match to TRBD1. Germline CDR1 GTSNPN, CDR2 SVGIG (reference sequence). This CDR3 comprises 13 residues. The J segment lost 8 bases and the V segment lost 8 bases, leaving 10 bases of the junction unmatched. As DNA, the CDR3 is TGTGCCGGGGGGGACAGGGGGTCGGCGGGCTACACCTTC. Encoded protein: CAGGDRGSAGYTF.

V usage is TRBV9 and J usage is TRBJ2-1, with a weak D call TRBD1 (5 bases). This CDR3 region has 15 residues. CDR1 is SGDLS and CDR2 is YYNGEE in the germline V gene. V was cut by 0 bases and J by 2 bases, with 9 bases left in between. CDR3 region: CASSVVGAPYNEQFF. The CDR3, as DNA: TGTGCCAGCAGCGTAGTTGGGGCGCCCTACAATGAGCAGTTCTTC.

The chain employs TRBV5-4 and TRBJ2-1, with 11 positions matching TRBD2. With V trimmed by 4 bases and J by 5 bases, 5 bases remained unmatched. Germline-derived CDR1 and CDR2 are SGHNT and YYREEE (reference sequence). CDR3 length: 15 residues. CDR3 sequence reads: CASSVTSGSHNEQFF. DNA for the CDR3: TGTGCCAGCAGCGTTACTAGCGGGAGTCACAATGAGCAGTTCTTC.

The chain combines TRBV12-5 with TRBJ1-1; D unresolved. This CDR3 has 13 residues. Trimming shortened V by 3 bases and J by 1 base, and 6 bases separated the two germline ends. The germline V gene has CDR1 LGHNT and CDR2 FRNRAP. The CDR3 DNA sequence: TGTGCTAGTGGTTTAGGTGCGAACACTGAAGCTTTCTTT. Translating it yields CASGLGANTEAFF.

The chain employs TRBV11-3 and TRBJ2-5; TRBD1 matches 11 bases. The germline CDR1 and CDR2 sequences are SGHNT and YENEEA. The CDR3 length is 16 residues. With V trimmed by 5 bases and J by 3 bases, 8 bases remained unmatched. The CDR3 region is CASSPVPGQGEETQYF. The DNA of the CDR3 is TGTGCCAGCAGCCCCGTACCGGGACAGGGGGAAGAGACCCAGTACTTC. Full variable domain (remainder filled in from reference TRBV11-3 and TRBJ2-5): EAGVVQSPRYKIIEKKQPVAFWCNPISGHNTLYWYLQNLGQGPELLIRYENEEAVDDSQLPKDRFSAERLKGVDSTLKIQPAELGDSAVYLCASSPVPGQGEETQYFGPGTRLLVL.